The clone carrying this T cell receptor beta chain was counted once. This sample is drawn from a study of blood T cell repertoires in COVID-19. Whole-study context: Researchers got acute and convalescent COVID-19 samples from the United States, Italy and Spain. The cDNA or gDNA used as material had been derived from T cells, B-cell-depleted T cells, or PBMCs.

Original processing methods: Amplification of reference gene primers was used by the study to estimate nucleated cell counts. Some clones are missing from TCRdb's copy, which holds only in-frame ones; the method was immunoSEQ multiplex PCR. The DNA gave D and trimming, while V, J and clone size come from that table. This sample has 110,000 or so clones; 81% occur once, and the top ten carry over 35%. Per the germline V gene, CDR1 is SQVTM and CDR2 is ANQGSEA. V was clipped by 3 bases and J by 4 bases, with 9 bases between them. The CDR3 spans 12 residues. This TCR was sampled from an elderly man with acute or convalescent COVID-19. The rearrangement joins TRBV29-1 to TRBJ2-5, with D possibly matching TRBD2 (6 bases). Sequencing was performed on peripheral blood. The CDR3 bases are TGCAGCGTTGAGGGGGGAAGAGAGACCCAGTACTTC. It is translated as CSVEGGRETQYF.